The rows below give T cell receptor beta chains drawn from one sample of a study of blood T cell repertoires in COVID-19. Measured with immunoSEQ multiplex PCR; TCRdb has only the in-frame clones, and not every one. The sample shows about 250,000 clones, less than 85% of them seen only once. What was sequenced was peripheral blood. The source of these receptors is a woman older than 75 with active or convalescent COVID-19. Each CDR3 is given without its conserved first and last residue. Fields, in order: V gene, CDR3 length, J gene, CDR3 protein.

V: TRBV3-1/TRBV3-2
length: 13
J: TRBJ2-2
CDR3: ASSQDSLNTGELF

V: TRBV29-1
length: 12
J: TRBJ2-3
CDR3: SVGLAVSTDTQY

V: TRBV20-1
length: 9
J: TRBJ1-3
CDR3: SARSGNTIY

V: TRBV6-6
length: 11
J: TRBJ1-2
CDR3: ASSLLGGSGYT

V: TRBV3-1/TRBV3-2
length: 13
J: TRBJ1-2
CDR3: ASSQAGVSNYGYT

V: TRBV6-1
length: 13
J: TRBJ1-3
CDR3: ASSERRGSGNTIY

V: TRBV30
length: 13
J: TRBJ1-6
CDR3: AWRPLRRDNSPLH

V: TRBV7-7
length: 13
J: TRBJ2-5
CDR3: ASSSSGGPQETQY

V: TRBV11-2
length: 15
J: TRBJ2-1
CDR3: ASSSLSGYSSYNEQF

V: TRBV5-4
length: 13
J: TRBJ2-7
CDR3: ASSQPGLAGAPQY

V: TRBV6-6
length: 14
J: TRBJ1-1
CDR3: ASSYTRTGRGTEAF

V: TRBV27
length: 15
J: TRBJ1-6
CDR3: ASSLGFLGGDNSPLH

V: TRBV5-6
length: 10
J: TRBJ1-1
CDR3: ASSFSSRGAF

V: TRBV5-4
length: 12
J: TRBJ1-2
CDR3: ASSLDRENYGYT

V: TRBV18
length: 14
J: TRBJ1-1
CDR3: ASSPPRSGSRTEAF

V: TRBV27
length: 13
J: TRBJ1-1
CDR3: ASSLQGSVNTEAF

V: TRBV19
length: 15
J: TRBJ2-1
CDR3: ASRPGTSGGFYNEQF

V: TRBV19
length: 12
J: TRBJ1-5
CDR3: ASSSSGRNQPQH

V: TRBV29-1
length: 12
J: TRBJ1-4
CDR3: SVARGTTNEKLF

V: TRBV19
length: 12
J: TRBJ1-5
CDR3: ASRTTGSNQPQH

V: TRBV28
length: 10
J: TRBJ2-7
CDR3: ASVGVLNEQY

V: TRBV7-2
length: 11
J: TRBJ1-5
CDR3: ASSPGGNQPQH

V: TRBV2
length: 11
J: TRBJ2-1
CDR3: ASSLRQYNEQF

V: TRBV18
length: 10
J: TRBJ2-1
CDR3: ASSAKEGEQF

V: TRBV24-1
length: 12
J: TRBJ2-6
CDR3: ATSETAGANVLT

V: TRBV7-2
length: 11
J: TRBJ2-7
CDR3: ASSLSSGRVEY

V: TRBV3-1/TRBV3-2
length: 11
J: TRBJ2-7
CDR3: ASSPSVMNEQY

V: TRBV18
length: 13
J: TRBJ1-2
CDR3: ASSPTGGGSGGYT

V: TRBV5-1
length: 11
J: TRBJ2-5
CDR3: ASSPTGQETQY

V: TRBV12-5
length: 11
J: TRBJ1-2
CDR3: ASGLSGNYGYT

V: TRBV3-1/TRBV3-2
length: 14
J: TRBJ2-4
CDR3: ASSQVLAGGDDIQY

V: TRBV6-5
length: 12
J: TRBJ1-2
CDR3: ASSNLDSASGYT

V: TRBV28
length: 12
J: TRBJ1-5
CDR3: ASTPSGQNQPQH

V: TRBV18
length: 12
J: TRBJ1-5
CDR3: ASSPSAGNQPQH

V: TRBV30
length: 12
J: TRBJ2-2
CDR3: ASERQANTGELF

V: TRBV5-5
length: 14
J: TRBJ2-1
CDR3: ASSLAPRGDRNEQF

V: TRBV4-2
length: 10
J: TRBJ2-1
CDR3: ASSQDRNEQF

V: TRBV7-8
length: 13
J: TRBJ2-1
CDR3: ASSLFEQRAQDQF

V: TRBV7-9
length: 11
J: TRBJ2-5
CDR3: ASKRGGQETQY

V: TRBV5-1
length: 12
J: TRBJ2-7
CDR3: ASSLGTGVREQY

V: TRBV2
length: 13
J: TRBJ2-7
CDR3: ASRLAGGPFYEQY

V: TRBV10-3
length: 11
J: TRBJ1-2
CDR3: AISSGTDYGYT

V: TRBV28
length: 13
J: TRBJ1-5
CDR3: ASSSAGLSNQPQH

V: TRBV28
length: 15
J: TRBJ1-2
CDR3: ASSLLGQETGFYGYT

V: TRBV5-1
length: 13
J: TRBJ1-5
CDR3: ASSVTGGFNQPQH

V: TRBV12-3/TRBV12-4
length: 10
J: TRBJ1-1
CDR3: ASSLARYEAF

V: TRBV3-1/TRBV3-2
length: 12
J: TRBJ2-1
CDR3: ASSRTTVSNEQF

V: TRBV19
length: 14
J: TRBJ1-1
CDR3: ASSTNARQGKTEAF

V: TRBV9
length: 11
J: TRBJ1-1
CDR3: ASSDYGVGEAF

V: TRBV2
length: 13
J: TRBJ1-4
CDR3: ASSGPGGQREKLF

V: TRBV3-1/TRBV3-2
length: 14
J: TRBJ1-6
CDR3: ASSQGLVGPNSPLH

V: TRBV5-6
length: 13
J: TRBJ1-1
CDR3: ASSTNRFPNTEAF

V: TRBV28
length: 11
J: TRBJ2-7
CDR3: ASREGYSYEQY

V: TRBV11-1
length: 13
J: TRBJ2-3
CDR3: ASRKRSGSEDTQY

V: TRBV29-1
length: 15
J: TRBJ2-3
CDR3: SVPRSAASGSTDTQY